A selection of T cell receptor beta chains follows, all from one sample in a study of human T cells and chemical hapten exposure. TCRdb itself ran the RACE reads through MiXCR, one entry per CDR3 protein. The sample contains 65,000 to 95,000 distinct CDR3 sequences, around 7% of which appear only once. Specimen: whole blood, collected in connection with sensitization to the hapten diphenylcyclopropenone (DPC). These receptor sequences come from a woman in her 30s with alopecia areata. Some clones in this sample may be carry-over from other donors' samples. The CDR3 runs from the conserved cysteine through the conserved F or W. The order of the fields is V gene, D gene, CDR3 length, clone size, J gene, CDR3 DNA, CDR3 protein. The D gene is left open where the match is weak. A clone size is listed for some rows: how often the clone was seen (once, few, many), or a class if it is expanded.

>TRBV12-5|-|14|few|TRBJ1-1
TGTGCTAGTGGCCGCGTGGGGCAGGGGACTGAAGCTTTCTTT
CASGRVGQGTEAFF
>TRBV24-1|TRBD1|15|-|TRBJ2-3
TGTGCCACCAGTGATGGGGGGACAGGCCAGATCACGCAGTATTTT
CATSDGGTGQITQYF
>TRBV29-1|-|11|-|TRBJ1-2
TGCAGCGTTGTCCGGGTTGGTGGCTACACCTTC
CSVVRVGGYTF
>TRBV6-2/TRBV6-3|-|8|few|TRBJ2-3
TGTGCCAGCGGTACGCAGTATTTT
CASGTQYF
>TRBV4-1|-|15|-|TRBJ1-1
TGCGCCAGCAGCCAAGATGAGTCAGGAGCCCGTGAAGCTTTCTTT
CASSQDESGAREAFF
>TRBV7-9|TRBD1|14|many|TRBJ1-1
TGTGCCAGCAGCGTACAGGGGGGGGGGACTGAAGCTTTCTTT
CASSVQGGGTEAFF
>TRBV7-2|-|13|few|TRBJ2-3
TGTGCCAGCAGCCGACGAGAAACAGATACGCAGTATTTT
CASSRRETDTQYF
>TRBV6-5|-|18|-|TRBJ1-4
TGTGCCAGCAGTTACGCTTTGCCAGGGAAGGGAACTAATGAAAAACTGTTTTTT
CASSYALPGKGTNEKLFF
>TRBV6-1|TRBD1|12|-|TRBJ1-1
TGTGTCAGCAGTGGACAGGGGTTTGAAGCTTTCTTT
CVSSGQGFEAFF
>TRBV11-2|TRBD2|15|many|TRBJ2-7
TGTGCCAGCAGCTTAAGGAGCGGGGTATTTGAGGAGCAGTACTTC
CASSLRSGVFEEQYF
>TRBV20-1|TRBD1|12|few|TRBJ1-2
TGCAGTGCTGGACAGGGTAACTATGGCTACACCTTC
CSAGQGNYGYTF
>TRBV9|TRBD1|15|few|TRBJ2-7
TGTGCCAGCACCAAAGACCCGGGGACAGTCTACGAGCAGTACTTC
CASTKDPGTVYEQYF
>TRBV6-2/TRBV6-3|-|14|few|TRBJ2-7
TGTGCCAGCAGTTATGACAGCATCTTTACGAGCCGGGGATTC
CASSYDSIFTSRGF
>TRBV20-1|TRBD1|13|many|TRBJ2-7
TGCAGTGCTGGGACAGGGCTAGGGTACGAGCAGTACTTC
CSAGTGLGYEQYF
>TRBV11-3|-|14|many|TRBJ2-3
TGTGCCAGCAGCTACGGGGGTAGCACAGATACGCAGTATTTT
CASSYGGSTDTQYF
>TRBV9|-|14|few|TRBJ2-5
TGTGCCAGCAGCGTACCAGATCCAAAAGAGACCCAGTACTTC
CASSVPDPKETQYF
>TRBV27|TRBD1|16|-|TRBJ2-3
TGTGCCAGCAGTGCGATGACAGGGGGGAGCACAGATACGCAGTATTTT
CASSAMTGGSTDTQYF
>TRBV6-6|-|15|many|TRBJ1-2
TGTGCCAGCAGTTACTCTGGGGCAGCTAACTATGGCTACACCTTC
CASSYSGAANYGYTF
>TRBV20-1|-|11|few|TRBJ1-4
TGCAGTGCCCCCCACCCTGGTAAACTGTTTTTT
CSAPHPGKLFF
>TRBV12-3/TRBV12-4|-|12|-|TRBJ2-1
TGTGCCAGCAGTCAGAAGTACAATGAGCAGTTCTTC
CASSQKYNEQFF
>TRBV11-2|TRBD2|15|many|TRBJ2-1
TGTGCCAGCAGCTTTCTAGCGGGGTCCTACAATGAGCAGTTCTTC
CASSFLAGSYNEQFF
>TRBV11-2|-|15|many|TRBJ1-4
TGTGCCAGCAGCGCCGGGGGGCCGGCATCTTTCGGACTGTTTTTT
CASSAGGPASFGLFF
>TRBV7-9|TRBD2|17|few|TRBJ2-3
TGTGCCAGCAGCCGAACCAAACTAGCGGGTAGCACAGATACGCAGTATTTT
CASSRTKLAGSTDTQYF
>TRBV25-1|-|15|many|TRBJ1-4
TGTGCCAGCAGTGAATCGGCTGGGATTAATGAAAAACTGTTTTTT
CASSESAGINEKLFF
>TRBV5-1|TRBD2|17|-|TRBJ2-5
TGCGCCAGCAGCTTTTCCGGTGCGGGGGGGGCTCAAGAGACCCAGTACTTC
CASSFSGAGGAQETQYF
>TRBV6-1|TRBD1|12|-|TRBJ1-1
TGTGCCAGCAGCCCCAACAGGGGGAGAGCTTTCTTT
CASSPNRGRAFF
>TRBV5-1|-|17|-|TRBJ2-1
TGCGCCAGCAGCCCTATACTACCTCCCGGCTCCTACAATGAGCAGTTCTTC
CASSPILPPGSYNEQFF
>TRBV29-1|-|11|many|TRBJ1-2
TGCAGCGTTGTCGTGGGGTTCGGCTACACCTTC
CSVVVGFGYTF
>TRBV3-1|-|14|many|TRBJ1-2
TGTGCCAGCAGCCAATACAGAGCTAACTATGGCTACACCTTC
CASSQYRANYGYTF
>TRBV7-2|TRBD2|15|many|TRBJ2-1
TGTGCCAGCAGCTTTGGACTAGCGGCAACCAATGAGCAGTTCTTC
CASSFGLAATNEQFF
>TRBV6-5|TRBD2|16|many|TRBJ2-1
TGTGCCAGCAGTTACGTGACTAGCGGGGGGTTGGGTGAGCAGTTCTTC
CASSYVTSGGLGEQFF
>TRBV20-1|-|14|many|TRBJ2-4
TGCAGTGCTAGCGCAGATTTAGCCAAAAACATTCAGTACTTC
CSASADLAKNIQYF
>TRBV10-3|-|15|many|TRBJ1-1
TGTGCCATCAGTGAGTCTGGGGGCGCGGACACTGAAGCTTTCTTT
CAISESGGADTEAFF
>TRBV12-3/TRBV12-4|-|14|many|TRBJ1-1
TGTGCCAGCAGTCTCTCGACAGGTGGTACTGAAGCTTTCTTT
CASSLSTGGTEAFF
>TRBV12-3/TRBV12-4|TRBD2|14|many|TRBJ2-3
TGTGCCAGCAGTTTAAGCGGGGGCGAAGATACGCAGTATTTT
CASSLSGGEDTQYF
>TRBV7-2|-|13|few|TRBJ2-1
TGTGCCAGCAGCTTAGGAGAACGGGGTGAGCAGTTCTTC
CASSLGERGEQFF
>TRBV11-2|-|23|-|TRBJ2-5
TGTGCCAGCAGCTTAGAAGGGTATTATATTTTAAATTTGGGCCGGACCTTCCAAGAGACCCAGTACTTC
CASSLEGYYILNLGRTFQETQYF
>TRBV30|-|16|-|TRBJ2-3
TGTGCCTGGAGTGTTGGGGGCCCCCAGGATACAGATACGCAGTATTTT
CAWSVGGPQDTDTQYF
>TRBV20-1|-|14|many|TRBJ1-1
TGCAGTGCCACCATGGGAAACCTGAACACTGAAGCTTTCTTT
CSATMGNLNTEAFF
>TRBV2|-|13|many|TRBJ2-3
TGTGCCAGCAGTGAATTTCAGAGGGATACGCAGTATTTT
CASSEFQRDTQYF
>TRBV27|-|18|-|TRBJ2-1
TGTGCCAGCAAGGGACTTCGGTCCGACAGAGTAAAATACAATGAGCAGTTCTTC
CASKGLRSDRVKYNEQFF
>TRBV5-1|-|11|few|TRBJ2-1
TGCGCCAGCAGCTTGTTGCATGAGCAGTTCTTC
CASSLLHEQFF